The TCR beta chain under discussion was sequenced for a study of CD8+ T cells in alopecia areata (dated by TCRdb to 2017 to 2018). Context from the whole study: Treated patients were enrolled in an open-label pilot trial of oral tofacitinib, 5 to 10 mg twice daily, for moderate-to-severe alopecia areata. Patients received tofacitinib for 6 to 18 months and were then followed off drug for 6 months to check for delayed response and recurrence. For the treated patients, the SALT score, which quantifies what percentage of scalp surface area is affected, served as the measure of disease severity. To study T cell clonal expansion in alopecia areata, the researchers applied high-throughput TCRbeta sequencing to both the C3H/HeJ mouse model and human patients. Human TCRbeta sequencing covered scalp tissue and sorted CD4+ and CD8+ peripheral blood T cells from patchy and totalis/universalis alopecia areata patients and healthy controls. Biopsies were taken from tofacitinib-treated patients at baseline and at 4 and 24 weeks of treatment, and a later scalp biopsy was taken in several of the tofacitinib-treated patients. Clonality in the scalp was compared among normal scalp (n=4), patchy alopecia areata scalp (n=8), and alopecia totalis/universalis scalp (n=8). The RNA source kit depended on sample type: the PAXgene miRNA kit for fixed scalp, the miRNeasy kit for PBMCs, and the RNeasy kit for mouse skin. TCRbeta CDR3 regions were amplified by immunoSEQ multiplex PCR using 35 Vbeta forward and 13 Jbeta reverse primers.

Study-wide conclusions, independent of this receptor: Many expanded lesional clones were found to persist in scalp and blood during tofacitinib treatment, and relapse after treatment cessation may be partly explained by this persistence. Compared with normal scalp, lesional scalp, particularly in alopecia totalis/universalis, had higher clonality and more expanded CD8+ clones, which suggests antigenic drive. Because the treated cohort was small and had just a single nonresponder, larger studies are needed to establish links between baseline CD8+ expansion and response. Shared TCR sequences between patients were less evident than in mice, which may be partly attributable to HLA diversity in the patient population. Resident alphabeta T cells in normal human skin are also sequenced, complicating scalp TCR repertoire analysis, unlike mouse skin dominated by gammadelta T cells. Tofacitinib significantly decreased scalp clonality and the number of expanded CD8+ clones among the top 100 scalp clones.

Notes on this clone: Its antigen target is currently unknown. No much larger clone is present one base from it, and per-base qualities are unavailable.

Based on the germline V gene, the CDR1 and CDR2 sequences are SQVTM and ANQGSEA. Trimming costs V 5 bases and J 3 bases, and their ends lie 14 bases apart. Taken from cysteine to phenylalanine, the CDR3 has 13 residues. The retained sequence is limited to the CDR3, 39 bases, with the frame set at the first base. The library came from the immunoSEQ multiplex PCR assay. To provide template for TCR sequencing, every sample had RNA extracted and reverse transcribed into cDNA. SuperScript III was used for first-strand cDNA synthesis, primed with a 2:1 mix of oligo-dT and random hexamers. Amplification bias was assessed with a synthetic immune receptor repertoire, and residual bias was removed computationally. The source study handled its data this way. Raw reads were preprocessed to remove errors, and CDR3 was defined according to IMGT conventions as the region from the conserved cysteine to phenylalanine. Clonality was computed by normalizing Shannon entropy by log2 of the number of productive unique TCRs and subtracting the result from 1. Whether each scalp clone was CD4 or CD8 was inferred by checking scalp TCRbeta sequences against the CD4 and CD8 repertoires from sorted blood. Imported from immuneACCESS, the table was reduced by TCRdb to in-frame sequences with V and J called. These copies leave out some clones; in studies compared against another copy, an unresolved V gene accounts for under half, and the cause of the remainder is not known. The DNA gave D and trimming, while V, J and clone size come from that table. The sample includes about 210,000 clones, with approximately 72% observed a single time. Of the sample, 0.95% to 1.5% is held by the ten largest clones.

What this sample's treatment or condition label stands for: oral pan-JAK inhibitor, 5-10 mg twice daily. From alopecia areata patients, peripheral blood was collected along with lesional scalp punch biopsies. PBMCs were isolated by density centrifugation and stained for CD3, CD4 and CD8, after which CD4+ and CD8+ T cells were sorted on a FACSAria. Recombination connected TRBV29-1 to TRBJ2-7, and TRBD1 may be the D gene, going by 6 matching bases. The starting material was CD4+ T cells sorted from blood, obtained between weeks 44 and 45, from a patient treated with tofacitinib. This receptor was identified in a human donor with alopecia areata. DNA sequence: TGCAGCGTTCGACAGGATCTGGGCTACGAGCAGTACTTC. Translated, it gives CSVRQDLGYEQYF.